This entry is about one TCR beta chain. In the study's own analysis: Amplification of reference gene primers provided the estimated nucleated cell counts. This table comes from immunoSEQ multiplex PCR, and its TCRdb copy is limited to in-frame clones, with some not included. That table is the source of V, J and clone size, and D and trimming were worked out from the DNA. Of over 200,000 clones listed, about 90% were seen once; the top ten hold over 3.5%. This sample is part of a study of blood T cell repertoires in COVID-19. The V gene lost 2 bases and the J gene lost 9 bases, with 17 bases spanning the gap. Germline V CDR1 and CDR2: MNHEY, SMNVEV (reference sequence). The CDR3 consists of 15 residues.

The specimen was PBMCs or T cells enriched from blood (not recorded which). J is TRBJ2-1 and V is TRBV27; no firm D call. This receptor was obtained from a woman aged 25 to 45 who had been exposed to COVID-19. The CDR3 sequence: CASSLSLERSGEQFF. In DNA form, the CDR3 reads TGTGCCAGCAGTTTAAGCCTAGAACGTTCTGGTGAGCAGTTCTTC.